Following are 7 T cell receptor beta chains from one sample sequenced in a study of blood T cell repertoires in COVID-19. The method was immunoSEQ multiplex PCR; TCRdb's version includes in-frame clones alone and lacks a portion of them. In the table there are 70,000 to 95,000 clones, about nine tenths of which are singletons. The source material was peripheral blood. The receptors here all came from a man in his fifties or sixties with acute or convalescent COVID-19.

The rearrangement joins TRBV15 to TRBJ2-1; D perhaps matches TRBD1 (6 bases). The germline gives CDR1 LNHNV, CDR2 YYDKDF (reference sequence). Trimming shortened V by 2 bases and J by 2 bases, and 10 bases separated the two germline ends. CDR3 length: 15 residues. Here the CDR3 DNA reads TGTGCCACCAGCAGATCGACAGGAACCTACAATGAGCAGTTCTTC. It specifies CATSRSTGTYNEQFF.

This clone has a single count. V and J are TRBV7-9 and TRBJ2-3, with D tentatively TRBD1 (6 bases). Germline V CDR1 and CDR2: SEHNR, FQNEAQ (reference sequence). V was trimmed by 1 base and J by 5 bases, leaving 13 bases between them. This CDR3 contains 15 residues. CDR3: CASSLGAGVRDTQYF. For the CDR3, the DNA is TGTGCCAGCAGCTTAGGGGCAGGGGTGAGAGATACGCAGTATTTT.

This clone is a singleton in its sample. The rearrangement uses TRBV9 and TRBJ2-2; D perhaps matches TRBD2 (6 bases). Germline assignment: CDR1 SGDLS and CDR2 YYNGEE. This CDR3 has 17 amino acids. V dropped 0 bases and J dropped 1 base, with 13 bases sitting between them. CDR3 residues: CASSVVPPGGNTGELFF. The CDR3 nucleotides are TGTGCCAGCAGCGTAGTTCCCCCCGGGGGGAACACCGGGGAGCTGTTTTTT.

The rearrangement joins TRBV7-2 to TRBJ2-1, with a weak D call TRBD2 (5 bases). V was pared by 4 bases and J by 10 bases, with 14 bases between. Germline CDR1 reads SGHTA; CDR2 reads FQGNSA. This CDR3 region has 13 residues. The CDR3 region has the DNA TGTGCCAGCAGCTCCCCTCCCCCGGGGGAGCAGTTCTTC. Its translation: CASSSPPPGEQFF.

The rearrangement joins TRBV7-3 to TRBJ2-1, with D maybe TRBD2 (6 bases). Germline V lookup: CDR1 SGHTA, CDR2 FQGTGA. This CDR3 has 15 residues. The V and J ends lost 5 bases and 5 bases respectively, with 16 bases between them. The CDR3 spells CASSPSLGGNNEQFF. As DNA, the CDR3 is TGTGCCAGCAGCCCCAGTTTGGGGGGAAACAATGAGCAGTTCTTC.

The chain links TRBV11-2 to TRBJ1-5; D gene uncertain. CDR1 SGHAT and CDR2 FQNNGV come from the germline V gene. The CDR3 has 14 amino acids. The V end lost 3 bases, the J end lost 6 bases, and 12 bases lay between the germline ends. The CDR3 coding sequence is TGTGCCAGCAGCTTGGGCCCTTCCGGTCAGCCCCAGCATTTT. Protein product: CASSLGPSGQPQHF.

The CDR3 loop reads CASSLDPGEAFF. CDR3 DNA: TGTGCCAGCAGCTTAGATCCGGGTGAAGCTTTCTTT. The gene calls are TRBV11-2 and TRBJ1-1; D not certain. CDR3 length equals 12 residues. V was shortened by 0 bases and J by 7 bases, with 6 bases between the two germline ends. Germline CDR1 SGHAT, CDR2 FQNNGV.